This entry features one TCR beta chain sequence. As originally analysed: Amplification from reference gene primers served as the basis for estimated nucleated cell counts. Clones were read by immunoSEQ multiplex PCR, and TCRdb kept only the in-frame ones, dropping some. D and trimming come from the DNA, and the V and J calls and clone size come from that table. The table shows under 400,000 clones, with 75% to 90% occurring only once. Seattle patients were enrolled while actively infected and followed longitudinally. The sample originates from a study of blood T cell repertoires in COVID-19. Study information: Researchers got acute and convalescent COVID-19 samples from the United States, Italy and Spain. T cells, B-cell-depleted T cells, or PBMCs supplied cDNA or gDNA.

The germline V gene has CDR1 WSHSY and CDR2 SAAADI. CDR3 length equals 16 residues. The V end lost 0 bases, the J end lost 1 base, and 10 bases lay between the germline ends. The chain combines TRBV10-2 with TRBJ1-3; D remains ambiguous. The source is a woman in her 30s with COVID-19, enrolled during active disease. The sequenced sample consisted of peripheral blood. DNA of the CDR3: TGCGCCAGCAGTGAGTCAGCTGTGAGATCTGGAAACACCATATATTTT. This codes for CASSESAVRSGNTIYF.